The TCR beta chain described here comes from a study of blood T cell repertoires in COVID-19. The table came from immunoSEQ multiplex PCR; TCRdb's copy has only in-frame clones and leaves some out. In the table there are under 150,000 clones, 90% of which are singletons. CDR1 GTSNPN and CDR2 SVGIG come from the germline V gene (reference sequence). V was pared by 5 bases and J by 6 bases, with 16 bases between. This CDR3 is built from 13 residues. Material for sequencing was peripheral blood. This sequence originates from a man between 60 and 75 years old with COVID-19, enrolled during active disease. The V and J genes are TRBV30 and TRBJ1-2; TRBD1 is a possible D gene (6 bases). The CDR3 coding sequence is TGTGCCTGGGGATCGGGGGGCGCGAATGGCTACACCTTC. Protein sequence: CAWGSGGANGYTF.